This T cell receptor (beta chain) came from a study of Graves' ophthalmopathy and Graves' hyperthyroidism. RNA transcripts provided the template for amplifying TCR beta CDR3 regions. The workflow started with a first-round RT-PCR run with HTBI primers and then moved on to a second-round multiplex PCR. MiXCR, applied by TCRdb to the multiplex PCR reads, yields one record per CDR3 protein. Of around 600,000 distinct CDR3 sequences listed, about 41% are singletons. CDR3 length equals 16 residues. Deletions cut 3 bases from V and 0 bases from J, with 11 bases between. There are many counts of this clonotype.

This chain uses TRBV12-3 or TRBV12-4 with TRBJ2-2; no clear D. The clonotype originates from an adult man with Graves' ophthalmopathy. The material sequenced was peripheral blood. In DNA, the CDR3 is TGTGCCAGCAGTTTTGGGCTAGGGACGAACACCGGGGAGCTGTTTTTT. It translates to CASSFGLGTNTGELFF.